These 3 T cell receptor beta chains originate from one sample sequenced in a study of shared clonotypes between healthy human individuals. Profiled with immunoSEQ multiplex PCR; TCRdb holds only in-frame clones, not every one. Found here are about 1.9 million clones, 93% of them singletons; the top ten hold more than 1.5%. Positively selected for CCR7, the CD45RO-negative cells used as naive CD8 cells excluded terminally differentiated effector memory CD45RA+ cells. The sample consisted of naive CD8+ T cells from PBMCs. Every receptor here comes from a man between 18 and 35 years old in good health. Some clones in this sample may be carry-over from other donors' samples.

The rearrangement joins TRBV11-2 to TRBJ2-5, with D hard to call. The CDR3 is made up of 16 amino acids. Trimming removed 5 bases from V and 5 bases from J, with 21 bases in between. The germline CDR1 and CDR2 sequences are SGHAT and FQNNGV. CDR3: CASSPPGPLKRETQYF. In DNA form, the CDR3 reads TGTGCCAGCAGCCCTCCCGGGCCCCTCAAGAGGGAGACCCAGTACTTC.

The V and J genes are TRBV2 and TRBJ2-5; no reliable D call. Between the trimmed V and J ends, which lost 0 bases and 7 bases, there was a span of 18 bases. The CDR3 covers 16 residues. Germline V lookup: CDR1 SNHLY, CDR2 FYNNEI. CDR3 region: CASSEALHVAVWTQYF. Here the CDR3 DNA reads TGTGCCAGCAGTGAAGCGCTTCACGTGGCGGTTTGGACCCAGTACTTC. The variable domain in full, with the rest retrieved from reference TRBV2 and TRBJ2-5, is EPEVTQTPSHQVTQMGQEVILRCVPISNHLYFYWYRQILGQKVEFLVSFYNNEISEKSEIFDDQFSVERPDGSNFTLKIRSTKLEDSAMYFCASSEALHVAVWTQYFGPGTRLLVL.

The genes are TRBV7-6 and TRBJ2-7; a weak D match, TRBD2 (5 bases). The CDR3 runs to 14 residues. V lost 3 bases and J lost 0, with 9 bases in between. Germline V gives CDR1 SGHVS, CDR2 FNYEAQ. CDR3 loop: CASSFTRPSYEQYF. CDR3 nucleotide sequence: TGTGCCAGCAGCTTCACTAGACCCTCCTACGAGCAGTACTTC.